This TCR beta chain was identified during a study of tumor-infiltrating lymphocytes in primary liver carcinoma (dated by TCRdb to the late 2010s). Describing the broader study: Of the five patients, three men and two women aged 30 to 69 years, four had hepatocellular carcinoma and one had combined HCC and intrahepatic cholangiocarcinoma. High reproducibility was observed for the technical replicate repertoires, with mean shared-clone rates about 0.89 and correlation coefficients above 0.95. Samples yielded roughly 3.5 to 7.13 million productive TCRbeta reads; read depth did not differ significantly between tissue types. A total of 35 specimens from 5 patients, comprising about 25 tumor regions, 5 adjacent noncancerous liver tissues and 5 peripheral blood samples, were covered by TCRbeta repertoire sequencing. TCRbeta repertoire sequencing, expression microarrays and whole-exome sequencing were combined in the study across five regions of each liver tumor, with adjacent normal tissue and blood also included. Tumors of the five patients were stage T1-T3 N0M0 with maximum diameters of roughly 4.2 to 10 cm. To link TCRbeta repertoire diversity to the local molecular phenotype, the approximately 24 tumor region samples were profiled with Agilent mRNA microarrays. Overall study outcomes, separate from this receptor: Only about 7-25% of top clones were found in all five regions of a tumor, suggesting spatial heterogeneity of tumor-infiltrating T cells. Because the samples were bulk and unsorted, CD4+ and CD8+ T cell repertoires could not be compared. Repertoire overlap was found to be higher between tumor regions (mean approximately 35%) than between tumor-adjacent (approximately 17%) or tumor-blood (14%) pairs, consistent with antigen-driven expansion. The top 250 clones made up a significantly larger repertoire fraction in tumors than in blood (p = 0.039). The study included only four to six patients, and the authors note findings should be validated in a larger study. Only the TCR beta chain was sequenced, so true repertoire diversity is likely underestimated because unpaired alpha chains were not captured.

Starting from about 500 ng total RNA, TCRbeta-specific cDNA was produced by reverse transcription with a constant-region primer and ProtoScript II reverse transcriptase. Construction of the TCRbeta libraries relied on three nested rounds of multiplex PCR, following a slightly modified ARM-PCR procedure. Each of the first two PCR rounds ran for roughly 9 cycles and used multiplex TRBV1-TRBV30 forward primers together with a Cbeta reverse primer. Sample barcodes and Illumina adapters were added in a final 25-cycle PCR with Deep VentR polymerase. Before sequencing, amplicons between 200 and 500 bp were purified from gel using a QIAquick gel extraction kit. TCRbeta amplicons were sequenced on an Illumina HiSeq 2500 with 250-bp paired-end reads. Concerning the study's data processing: To recover full CDR3 sequences, reads were quality-trimmed using Trimmomatic v0.33 and paired reads were then merged using FLASH v1.2.11. MiGEC v1.2.1b assigned V, D and J germline segments to the rearranged TCRbeta sequences. Clonotype statistics, along with Shannon-Wiener diversity indices, were calculated using VDJtools v1.0.0. To reduce sampling bias, subsequent analyses other than the diversity analysis used only the 250 most abundant clonotypes in each sample. TCRdb handled the public reads itself, with Q25 trimming in fastp and clone calling in MiXCR, and kept productive beta chains. When rows share a CDR3 protein, they turn into one entry using the most common DNA and genes. The V and J calls and clone size come from TCRdb's table, not from the authors' own analysis. The sample data list fewer than 75,000 distinct CDR3 sequences, and roughly two thirds of these were observed just once. About 40% of the sample comes from the top ten.

The CDR3 is 15 amino acids long, termini counted. Solely the CDR3 DNA is kept, with 45 bases framed from the first base. Based on the germline V gene, the CDR1 and CDR2 sequences are MNHNS and SASEGT. Without any cell sorting, total RNA and DNA were extracted together from about 19-30 mg of bulk tissue using the AllPrep DNA/RNA mini kit. Surgical resection was performed in China between 2015 and 2016 on several patients with histopathologically diagnosed primary liver carcinoma. At the time of sampling, the patients were treatment-naive and had chronic HBV infection. Each tumor was sampled at five spatially separated regions: the tumor centre plus the superior, inferior, left-lateral and right-lateral poles. Histological examination found more than 75% viable tumor cells in every tumor sample. Pieces of fresh tumor and adjacent tissue were cut in half, with one half kept in RNAlater at -80 degrees C and the other half sent for histology.

In its sample, this clonotype was seen once. Its antigen is still unknown. The conserved phenylalanine or tryptophan normally closing the CDR3 is absent here, so this likely arose from a read error. This chain joins TRBV6-1 to TRBJ2-1, and TRBD2 aligns with 9 junction nucleotides. Material for sequencing was liver tumor tissue from sampling region 4. The intended sense of this specimen's cell subset or site label: tumor region T4, right-lateral pole. The receptor was derived from a man between 35 and 55 years old with primary liver carcinoma and hepatitis B virus infection. The CDR3 amino acid sequence is: CMSSEEAGGYNEQFV. The nucleotide sequence reads as follows: TGTATGAGCAGTGAAGAAGCGGGAGGATACAATGAGCAGTTCGTC.